This is a list of T cell receptor beta chains from one sample in a study of cytomegalovirus exposure and HLA in healthy donors. The assay was immunoSEQ multiplex PCR, and TCRdb's table has in-frame clones only and misses some. The table has 150,000 to 200,000 clones, roughly 86% seen once. Input material: PBMCs. All receptors come from a woman in her late teens or twenties in good health and CMV-seronegative. Both conserved end residues are part of each CDR3. The order of the fields is J gene, V gene, D gene, clone size, CDR3 protein, CDR3 DNA. The D gene is left open where the match is weak. Clone size, where shown, is once, few, many, or a class for clones that have expanded.

J gene: TRBJ1-5
V gene: TRBV5-1
D gene: NA
clone size: NA
CDR3 protein: CASSLGDPVAEPQHF
CDR3 DNA: TGCGCCAGCAGCTTGGGAGACCCTGTTGCGGAACCCCAGCATTTT

J gene: TRBJ2-7
V gene: TRBV19
D gene: NA
clone size: NA
CDR3 protein: CASSKVLPHLGAGRDEQYF
CDR3 DNA: TGTGCCAGTAGTAAGGTCCTCCCTCACCTTGGGGCGGGAAGGGACGAGCAGTACTTC

J gene: TRBJ2-5
V gene: TRBV5-8
D gene: TRBD2
clone size: NA
CDR3 protein: CASSSGLAGGRETQYF
CDR3 DNA: TGTGCCAGCAGCTCGGGACTAGCGGGGGGTAGAGAGACCCAGTACTTC

J gene: TRBJ1-5
V gene: TRBV2
D gene: NA
clone size: few
CDR3 protein: CASRSEGRGQNQPQHF
CDR3 DNA: TGTGCCAGCAGGAGTGAAGGGCGTGGACAGAATCAGCCCCAGCATTTT

J gene: TRBJ1-2
V gene: TRBV19
D gene: NA
clone size: NA
CDR3 protein: CASSGGLRYGYTF
CDR3 DNA: TGTGCCAGTAGTGGGGGACTGCGCTATGGCTACACCTTC

J gene: TRBJ2-1
V gene: TRBV19
D gene: TRBD2
clone size: NA
CDR3 protein: CASSRTSGPYNEQFF
CDR3 DNA: TGTGCCAGTAGTCGGACTAGCGGTCCTTACAATGAGCAGTTCTTC

J gene: TRBJ1-5
V gene: TRBV4-1
D gene: NA
clone size: NA
CDR3 protein: CASSRGGPYSNQPQHF
CDR3 DNA: TGCGCCAGCAGCCGGGGGGGGCCATATAGCAATCAGCCCCAGCATTTT

J gene: TRBJ1-1
V gene: TRBV7-6
D gene: NA
clone size: once
CDR3 protein: CASSLTGDTEAFF
CDR3 DNA: TGTGCCAGCAGCTTAACGGGAGACACTGAAGCTTTCTTT

J gene: TRBJ2-2
V gene: TRBV6-4
D gene: TRBD1
clone size: few
CDR3 protein: CASSDPTGMSGELFF
CDR3 DNA: TGTGCCAGCAGTGACCCGACAGGGATGTCCGGGGAGCTGTTTTTT

J gene: TRBJ1-3
V gene: TRBV6-5
D gene: NA
clone size: NA
CDR3 protein: CASSYSHAFSGNTIYF
CDR3 DNA: TGTGCCAGCAGTTACTCACACGCCTTCTCTGGAAACACCATATATTTT

J gene: TRBJ2-7
V gene: TRBV5-6
D gene: TRBD1
clone size: NA
CDR3 protein: CASSLNLGTGSNEQYF
CDR3 DNA: TGTGCCAGCAGCTTGAATCTTGGGACAGGGAGCAACGAGCAGTACTTC

J gene: TRBJ2-3
V gene: TRBV15
D gene: TRBD2
clone size: NA
CDR3 protein: CATSRGFSGGALGDTQYF
CDR3 DNA: TGTGCCACCAGCAGAGGATTCAGCGGGGGGGCCCTCGGAGATACGCAGTATTTT

J gene: TRBJ1-5
V gene: TRBV5-1
D gene: NA
clone size: NA
CDR3 protein: CASRDDSANQPQHF
CDR3 DNA: TGCGCCAGCCGAGACGACAGCGCCAATCAGCCCCAGCATTTT

J gene: TRBJ1-1
V gene: TRBV6-1
D gene: NA
clone size: NA
CDR3 protein: CASSGASGAFF
CDR3 DNA: TGTGCCAGCAGTGGGGCCTCAGGGGCTTTCTTT

J gene: TRBJ2-7
V gene: TRBV7-8
D gene: TRBD2
clone size: NA
CDR3 protein: CASSPYSGRGSYEQYF
CDR3 DNA: TGTGCCAGCAGCCCCTATAGCGGGAGAGGCTCCTACGAGCAGTACTTC

J gene: TRBJ1-6
V gene: TRBV30
D gene: TRBD1
clone size: NA
CDR3 protein: CAWGTGRYNSPLHF
CDR3 DNA: TGTGCCTGGGGGACAGGGCGATATAATTCACCCCTCCACTTT

J gene: TRBJ1-1
V gene: TRBV6-6
D gene: NA
clone size: NA
CDR3 protein: CASNPLPGTEAFF
CDR3 DNA: TGTGCCAGCAACCCTCTACCCGGCACTGAAGCTTTCTTT

J gene: TRBJ1-3
V gene: TRBV15
D gene: NA
clone size: NA
CDR3 protein: CATSERRGNTIYF
CDR3 DNA: TGTGCCACCAGCGAGAGGAGGGGAAACACCATATATTTT

J gene: TRBJ2-7
V gene: TRBV30
D gene: TRBD2
clone size: once
CDR3 protein: CAWSGRAGAAEQYF
CDR3 DNA: TGTGCCTGGAGTGGGAGAGCGGGAGCAGCCGAGCAGTACTTC

J gene: TRBJ1-1
V gene: TRBV9
D gene: NA
clone size: few
CDR3 protein: CASSVHPGDAEAFF
CDR3 DNA: TGTGCCAGCAGCGTACACCCGGGAGACGCTGAAGCTTTCTTT

J gene: TRBJ2-2
V gene: TRBV18
D gene: TRBD1
clone size: NA
CDR3 protein: CASSPGQTTGELFF
CDR3 DNA: TGTGCCAGCTCACCGGGACAGACCACCGGGGAGCTGTTTTTT

J gene: TRBJ1-4
V gene: TRBV7-9
D gene: NA
clone size: NA
CDR3 protein: CASSLVAGDAEKLFF
CDR3 DNA: TGTGCCAGCAGCTTAGTCGCAGGGGACGCTGAAAAACTGTTTTTT

J gene: TRBJ1-4
V gene: TRBV19
D gene: NA
clone size: NA
CDR3 protein: CASRNQGLNTNEKLFF
CDR3 DNA: TGTGCCAGTCGAAATCAGGGGCTGAATACTAATGAAAAACTGTTTTTT

J gene: TRBJ1-2
V gene: TRBV18
D gene: NA
clone size: NA
CDR3 protein: CASSPKQPSSYGYTF
CDR3 DNA: TGTGCCAGCTCACCTAAACAGCCCTCCTCCTATGGCTACACCTTC

J gene: TRBJ2-3
V gene: TRBV6-4
D gene: NA
clone size: NA
CDR3 protein: CASSDTYTDTQYF
CDR3 DNA: TGTGCCAGCAGTGACACCTACACAGATACGCAGTATTTT

J gene: TRBJ2-7
V gene: TRBV7-2
D gene: TRBD2
clone size: NA
CDR3 protein: CASSLGTSGRGGSSYEQYF
CDR3 DNA: TGTGCCAGCAGCTTAGGAACTAGCGGGAGGGGGGGAAGCTCCTACGAGCAGTACTTC

J gene: TRBJ2-7
V gene: TRBV5-1
D gene: TRBD1
clone size: NA
CDR3 protein: CASSANPGGQYF
CDR3 DNA: TGCGCCAGCAGCGCTAACCCAGGGGGGCAGTACTTC

J gene: TRBJ1-2
V gene: TRBV7-3
D gene: NA
clone size: NA
CDR3 protein: CASSPDSNYGYTF
CDR3 DNA: TGTGCCAGCAGCCCGGACAGCAACTATGGCTACACCTTC

J gene: TRBJ2-5
V gene: TRBV9
D gene: TRBD2
clone size: NA
CDR3 protein: CASSGSVAGGRETQYF
CDR3 DNA: TGTGCCAGCAGCGGCTCCGTAGCGGGGGGCCGGGAGACCCAGTACTTC

J gene: TRBJ2-3
V gene: TRBV5-1
D gene: TRBD2
clone size: NA
CDR3 protein: CASTSSRTSEMDTQYF
CDR3 DNA: TGCGCCAGCACGTCTTCCCGGACTAGCGAAATGGATACGCAGTATTTT

J gene: TRBJ2-1
V gene: TRBV10-3
D gene: NA
clone size: NA
CDR3 protein: CAIGPNEQFF
CDR3 DNA: TGTGCCATCGGGCCAAATGAGCAGTTCTTC

J gene: TRBJ1-1
V gene: TRBV5-1
D gene: NA
clone size: NA
CDR3 protein: CASSLGWAMNTEAFF
CDR3 DNA: TGCGCCAGCAGCTTGGGTTGGGCCATGAACACTGAAGCTTTCTTT

J gene: TRBJ2-5
V gene: TRBV29-1
D gene: TRBD1
clone size: NA
CDR3 protein: CSVGTGTGRGTQYF
CDR3 DNA: TGCAGCGTGGGAACCGGGACAGGGCGGGGGACCCAGTACTTC

J gene: TRBJ2-2
V gene: TRBV5-1
D gene: NA
clone size: NA
CDR3 protein: CASSLVGGTGELFF
CDR3 DNA: TGCGCCAGCAGCTTGGTAGGGGGCACCGGGGAGCTGTTTTTT

J gene: TRBJ1-6
V gene: TRBV6-6
D gene: TRBD1
clone size: NA
CDR3 protein: CASKGQGISPLHF
CDR3 DNA: TGTGCCAGCAAAGGACAGGGTATTTCACCCCTCCACTTT

J gene: TRBJ1-2
V gene: TRBV6-1
D gene: TRBD1
clone size: NA
CDR3 protein: CASSVRGRDVYGYTF
CDR3 DNA: TGTGCCAGCAGTGTCAGGGGGCGAGATGTCTATGGCTACACCTTC

J gene: TRBJ2-3
V gene: TRBV6-5
D gene: TRBD1
clone size: once
CDR3 protein: CASSRTDRGLDTQYF
CDR3 DNA: TGTGCCAGCAGTCGGACAGACAGGGGCCTAGATACGCAGTATTTT

J gene: TRBJ1-2
V gene: TRBV5-6
D gene: TRBD1
clone size: NA
CDR3 protein: CASSTSGTGDSYGYTF
CDR3 DNA: TGTGCCAGCAGCACCTCCGGGACAGGAGACTCCTATGGCTACACCTTC

J gene: TRBJ2-5
V gene: TRBV7-9
D gene: TRBD2
clone size: NA
CDR3 protein: CASSALMAGGPSPRETQYF
CDR3 DNA: TGTGCCAGCAGCGCCCTGATGGCGGGGGGACCCTCGCCAAGAGAGACCCAGTACTTC

J gene: TRBJ1-3
V gene: TRBV30
D gene: NA
clone size: NA
CDR3 protein: CAWSPPIPGNTIYF
CDR3 DNA: TGTGCCTGGAGTCCCCCTATCCCTGGAAACACCATATATTTT

J gene: TRBJ2-1
V gene: TRBV5-1
D gene: NA
clone size: NA
CDR3 protein: CASSLANSLENEQFF
CDR3 DNA: TGCGCCAGCAGCTTGGCCAATAGTTTAGAGAATGAGCAGTTCTTC

J gene: TRBJ2-1
V gene: TRBV5-4
D gene: TRBD2
clone size: NA
CDR3 protein: CASSRGKGLAGNEQFF
CDR3 DNA: TGTGCCAGCAGCCGAGGAAAGGGACTAGCGGGGAATGAGCAGTTCTTC

J gene: TRBJ1-2
V gene: TRBV10-3
D gene: TRBD1
clone size: NA
CDR3 protein: CAISEFGQANYGYTF
CDR3 DNA: TGTGCCATCAGTGAATTCGGACAGGCTAACTATGGCTACACCTTC

J gene: TRBJ1-2
V gene: TRBV11-2
D gene: NA
clone size: NA
CDR3 protein: CASSLSRNYGYTF
CDR3 DNA: TGTGCCAGCAGCTTGTCGAGGAACTATGGCTACACCTTC

J gene: TRBJ1-4
V gene: TRBV7-2
D gene: NA
clone size: NA
CDR3 protein: CASSLGRGFNEKLFF
CDR3 DNA: TGTGCCAGCAGCTTAGGGAGGGGATTTAATGAAAAACTGTTTTTT

J gene: TRBJ1-1
V gene: TRBV6-1
D gene: TRBD1
clone size: few
CDR3 protein: CASSEVGTGGTEAFF
CDR3 DNA: TGTGCCAGCAGTGAAGTAGGGACAGGCGGCACTGAAGCTTTCTTT

J gene: TRBJ2-7
V gene: TRBV6-5
D gene: TRBD2
clone size: NA
CDR3 protein: CASSYLKLAGANEQYF
CDR3 DNA: TGTGCCAGCAGTTACCTGAAACTAGCGGGAGCCAACGAGCAGTACTTC

J gene: TRBJ2-4
V gene: TRBV2
D gene: TRBD1
clone size: once
CDR3 protein: CASRPRQGEVNIQYF
CDR3 DNA: TGTGCCAGCAGGCCCCGACAGGGGGAGGTGAACATTCAGTACTTC

J gene: TRBJ2-5
V gene: TRBV5-4
D gene: NA
clone size: once
CDR3 protein: CASSLAREETQYF
CDR3 DNA: TGTGCCAGCAGCTTGGCCAGGGAAGAGACCCAGTACTTC

J gene: TRBJ2-7
V gene: TRBV5-6
D gene: TRBD2
clone size: NA
CDR3 protein: CASSSSSGGAAFYEQYF
CDR3 DNA: TGTGCCAGCAGCTCCTCAAGCGGGGGGGCCGCCTTCTACGAGCAGTACTTC

J gene: TRBJ2-3
V gene: TRBV10-3
D gene: NA
clone size: NA
CDR3 protein: CAIKGGSTDTQYF
CDR3 DNA: TGTGCCATCAAAGGCGGTAGCACAGATACGCAGTATTTT

J gene: TRBJ2-7
V gene: TRBV27
D gene: TRBD2
clone size: NA
CDR3 protein: CASSLTRTSGGGYEQYF
CDR3 DNA: TGTGCCAGCAGTTTAACCCGGACTAGCGGGGGGGGCTACGAGCAGTACTTC

J gene: TRBJ1-4
V gene: TRBV6-6
D gene: TRBD1
clone size: few
CDR3 protein: CASSYGAAGGEKLFF
CDR3 DNA: TGTGCCAGCAGTTACGGGGCGGCAGGGGGAGAAAAACTGTTTTTT

J gene: TRBJ1-1
V gene: TRBV18
D gene: NA
clone size: NA
CDR3 protein: CASSPSQGYLETEAFF
CDR3 DNA: TGTGCCAGCTCACCAAGTCAGGGTTACTTAGAAACTGAAGCTTTCTTT

J gene: TRBJ1-6
V gene: TRBV30
D gene: NA
clone size: once
CDR3 protein: CAWMGAHNSPLHF
CDR3 DNA: TGTGCCTGGATGGGGGCGCATAATTCACCCCTCCACTTT